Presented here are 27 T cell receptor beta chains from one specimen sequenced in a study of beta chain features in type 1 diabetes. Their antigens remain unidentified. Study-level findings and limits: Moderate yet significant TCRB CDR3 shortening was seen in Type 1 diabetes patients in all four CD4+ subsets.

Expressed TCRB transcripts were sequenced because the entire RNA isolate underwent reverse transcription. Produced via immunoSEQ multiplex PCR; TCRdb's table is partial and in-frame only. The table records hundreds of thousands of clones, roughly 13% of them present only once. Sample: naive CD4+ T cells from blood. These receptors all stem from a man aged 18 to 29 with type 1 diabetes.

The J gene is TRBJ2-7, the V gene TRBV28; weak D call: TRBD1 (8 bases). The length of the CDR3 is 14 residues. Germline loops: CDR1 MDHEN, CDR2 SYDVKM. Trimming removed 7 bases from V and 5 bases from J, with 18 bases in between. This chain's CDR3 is CASTKTGGGHEQYF. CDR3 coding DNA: TGTGCCAGCACCAAAACAGGGGGGGGCCACGAGCAGTACTTC. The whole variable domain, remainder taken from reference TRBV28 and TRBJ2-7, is DVKVTQSSRYLVKRTGEKVFLECVQDMDHENMFWYRQDPGLGLRLIYFSYDVKMKEKGDIPEGYSVSREKKERFSLILESASTNQTSMYLCASTKTGGGHEQYFGPGTRLTVT.

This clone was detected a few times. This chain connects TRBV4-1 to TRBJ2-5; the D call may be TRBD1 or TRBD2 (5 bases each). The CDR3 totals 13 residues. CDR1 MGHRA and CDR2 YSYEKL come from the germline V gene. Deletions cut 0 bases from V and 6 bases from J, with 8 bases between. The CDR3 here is CASSQEGVKTQYF. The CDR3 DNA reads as TGCGCCAGCAGCCAAGAGGGGGTGAAGACCCAGTACTTC.

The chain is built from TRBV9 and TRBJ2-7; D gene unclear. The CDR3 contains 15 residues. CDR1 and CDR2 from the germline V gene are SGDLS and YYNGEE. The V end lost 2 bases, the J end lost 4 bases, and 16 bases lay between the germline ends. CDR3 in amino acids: CASSVDPTVVYEQYF. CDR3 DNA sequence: TGTGCCAGCAGCGTGGACCCTACTGTAGTATACGAGCAGTACTTC.

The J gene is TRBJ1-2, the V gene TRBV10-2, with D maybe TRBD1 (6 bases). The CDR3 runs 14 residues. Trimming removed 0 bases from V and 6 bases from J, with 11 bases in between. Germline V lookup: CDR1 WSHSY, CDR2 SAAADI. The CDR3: CASSESVQGHGYTF. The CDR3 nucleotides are TGCGCCAGCAGTGAGTCGGTCCAGGGGCATGGCTACACCTTC.

The DNA of the CDR3 is TGTGCCAGCAGCTTAGCGTGGACCGGTCTTGGTGAAGCTTTCTTT. Its protein product is CASSLAWTGLGEAFF. The chain joins TRBV7-9 to TRBJ1-1; the D is unclear. CDR1 and CDR2 from the germline V gene are SEHNR and FQNEAQ (reference sequence). CDR3 size: 15 residues. The ends were cut back, 0 bases at V and 7 bases at J, with 15 bases in the middle. Together with reference TRBV7-9 and TRBJ1-1, the CDR3 gives the full variable domain: DTGVSQNPRHKITKRGQNVTFRCDPISEHNRLYWYRQTLGQGPEFLTYFQNEAQLEKSRLLSDRFSAERPKGSFSTLEIQRTEQGDSAMYLCASSLAWTGLGEAFFGQGTRLTVV.

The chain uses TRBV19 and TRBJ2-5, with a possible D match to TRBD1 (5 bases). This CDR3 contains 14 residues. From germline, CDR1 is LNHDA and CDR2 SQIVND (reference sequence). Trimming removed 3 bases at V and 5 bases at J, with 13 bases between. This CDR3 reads CASSMGRTRETQYF. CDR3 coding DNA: TGTGCCAGTAGTATGGGGCGGACCCGGGAGACCCAGTACTTC.

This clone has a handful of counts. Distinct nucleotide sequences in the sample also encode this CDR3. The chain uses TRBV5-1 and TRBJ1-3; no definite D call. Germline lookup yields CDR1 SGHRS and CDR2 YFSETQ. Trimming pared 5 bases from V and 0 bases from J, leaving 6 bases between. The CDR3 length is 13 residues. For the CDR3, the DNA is TGCGCCAGCAGTGAGGGCTCTGGAAACACCATATATTTT. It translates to CASSEGSGNTIYF.

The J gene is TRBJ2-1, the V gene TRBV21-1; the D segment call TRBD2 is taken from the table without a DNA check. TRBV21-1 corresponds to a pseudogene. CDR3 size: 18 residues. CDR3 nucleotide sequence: TGTGCCAGCAGCAAAGTCGGGAGAAAAGCCAGCTCCTACAATGAGCAGTTCTTC. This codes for CASSKVGRKASSYNEQFF.

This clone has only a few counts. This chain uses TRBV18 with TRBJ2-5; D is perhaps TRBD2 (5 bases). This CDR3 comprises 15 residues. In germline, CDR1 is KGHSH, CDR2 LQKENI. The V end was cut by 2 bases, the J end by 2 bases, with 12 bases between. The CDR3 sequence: CASSPDYFGQETQYF. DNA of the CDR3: TGTGCCAGCTCACCAGACTACTTTGGGCAAGAGACCCAGTACTTC.

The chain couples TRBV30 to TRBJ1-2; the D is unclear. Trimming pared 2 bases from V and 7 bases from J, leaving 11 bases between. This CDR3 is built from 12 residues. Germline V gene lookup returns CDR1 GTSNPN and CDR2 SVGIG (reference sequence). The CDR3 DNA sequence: TGTGCCTGGAGTCTCGCGGAGCCTGGCTACACCTTC. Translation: CAWSLAEPGYTF.

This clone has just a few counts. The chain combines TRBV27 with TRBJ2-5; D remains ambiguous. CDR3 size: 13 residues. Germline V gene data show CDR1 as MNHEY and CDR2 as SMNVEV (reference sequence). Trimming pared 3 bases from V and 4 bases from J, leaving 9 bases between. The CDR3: CASSFSYGETQYF. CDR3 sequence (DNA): TGTGCCAGCAGTTTTAGTTACGGAGAGACCCAGTACTTC.

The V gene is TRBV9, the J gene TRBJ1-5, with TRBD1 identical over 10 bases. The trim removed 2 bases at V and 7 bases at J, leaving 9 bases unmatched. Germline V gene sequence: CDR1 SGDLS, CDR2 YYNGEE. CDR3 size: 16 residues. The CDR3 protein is CASSVGTGALGQPQHF. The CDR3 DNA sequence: TGTGCCAGCAGCGTCGGGACAGGGGCTTTAGGGCAGCCCCAGCATTTT.

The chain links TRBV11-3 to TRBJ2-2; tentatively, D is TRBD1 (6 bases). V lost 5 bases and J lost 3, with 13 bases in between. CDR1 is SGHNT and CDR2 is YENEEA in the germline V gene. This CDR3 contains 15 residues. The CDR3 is CASSLTGSDTGELFF. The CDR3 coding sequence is TGTGCCAGCAGCCTAACAGGGTCGGACACCGGGGAGCTGTTTTTT.

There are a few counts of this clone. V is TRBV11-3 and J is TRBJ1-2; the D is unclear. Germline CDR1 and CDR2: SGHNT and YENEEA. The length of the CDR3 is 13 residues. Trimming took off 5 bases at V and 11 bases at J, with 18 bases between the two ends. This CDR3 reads CASSTPGVGRYTF. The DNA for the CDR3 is TGTGCCAGCAGCACTCCCGGGGTTGGAAGGTACACCTTC.

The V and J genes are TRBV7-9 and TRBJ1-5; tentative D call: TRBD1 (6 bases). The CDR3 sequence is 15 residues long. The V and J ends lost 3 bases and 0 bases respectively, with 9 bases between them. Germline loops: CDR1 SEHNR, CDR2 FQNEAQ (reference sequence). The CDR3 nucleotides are TGTGCCAGCAGCTTGGACAGTGTTAGCAATCAGCCCCAGCATTTT. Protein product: CASSLDSVSNQPQHF.

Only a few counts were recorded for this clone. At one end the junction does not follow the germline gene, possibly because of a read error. CDR3 in DNA: TGTGCCTGTAGCCGGGACAGGGGGCCTGAAACCTCTTTT. Amino acid sequence: CACSRDRGPETSF. V usage is TRBV30 and J usage is TRBJ1-4; TRBD1 agrees at 12 bases. Germline CDR1 reads GTSNPN; CDR2 reads SVGIG (reference sequence). There are 13 residues in the CDR3.

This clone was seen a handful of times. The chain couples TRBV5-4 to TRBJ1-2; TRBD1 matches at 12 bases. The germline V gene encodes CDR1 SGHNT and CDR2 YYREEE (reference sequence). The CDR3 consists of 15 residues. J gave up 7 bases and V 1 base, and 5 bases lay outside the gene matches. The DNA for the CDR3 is TGTGCCAGCAGCTTGCCCGGGACAGGGGGCTTTGGCTACACCTTC. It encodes CASSLPGTGGFGYTF. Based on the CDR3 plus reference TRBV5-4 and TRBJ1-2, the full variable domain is ETGVTQSPTHLIKTRGQQVTLRCSSQSGHNTVSWYQQALGQGPQFIFQYYREEENGRGNFPPRFSGLQFPNYSSELNVNALELDDSALYLCASSLPGTGGFGYTFGSGTRLTVV.

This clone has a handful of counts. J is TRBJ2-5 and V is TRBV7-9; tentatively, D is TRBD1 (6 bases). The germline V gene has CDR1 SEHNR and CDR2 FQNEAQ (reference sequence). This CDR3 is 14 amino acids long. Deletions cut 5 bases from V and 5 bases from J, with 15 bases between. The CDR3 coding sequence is TGTGCCAGCAGCCTATCAGGGGCGGCTGAGACCCAGTACTTC. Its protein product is CASSLSGAAETQYF.

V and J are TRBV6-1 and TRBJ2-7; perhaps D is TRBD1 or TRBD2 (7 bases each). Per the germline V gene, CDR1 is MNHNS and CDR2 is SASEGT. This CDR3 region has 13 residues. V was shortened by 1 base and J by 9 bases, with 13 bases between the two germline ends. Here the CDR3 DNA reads TGTGCCAGCAGTGAAGGGGAGGGGGCCAGGCAGTACTTC. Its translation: CASSEGEGARQYF.

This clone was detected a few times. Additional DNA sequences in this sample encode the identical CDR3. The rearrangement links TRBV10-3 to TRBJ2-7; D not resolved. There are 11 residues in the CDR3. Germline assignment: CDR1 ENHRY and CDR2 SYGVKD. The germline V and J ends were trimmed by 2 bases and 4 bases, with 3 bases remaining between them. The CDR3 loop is CAISEGYEQYF. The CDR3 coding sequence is TGTGCCATCAGTGAGGGTTACGAGCAGTACTTC.

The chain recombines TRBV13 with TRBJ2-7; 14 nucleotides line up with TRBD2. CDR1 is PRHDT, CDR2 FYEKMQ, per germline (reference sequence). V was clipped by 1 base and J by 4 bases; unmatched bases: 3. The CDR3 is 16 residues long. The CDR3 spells CASSLDGTSGGYEQYF. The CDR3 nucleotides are TGTGCCAGCAGCTTAGACGGGACTAGCGGGGGATACGAGCAGTACTTC.

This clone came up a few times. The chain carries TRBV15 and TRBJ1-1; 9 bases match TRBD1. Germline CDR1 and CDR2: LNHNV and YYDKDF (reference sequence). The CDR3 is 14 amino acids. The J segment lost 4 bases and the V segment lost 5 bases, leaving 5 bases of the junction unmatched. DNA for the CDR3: TGTGCCACCAGCCTAGGACAGGGGAGCACTGAAGCTTTCTTT. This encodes CATSLGQGSTEAFF.

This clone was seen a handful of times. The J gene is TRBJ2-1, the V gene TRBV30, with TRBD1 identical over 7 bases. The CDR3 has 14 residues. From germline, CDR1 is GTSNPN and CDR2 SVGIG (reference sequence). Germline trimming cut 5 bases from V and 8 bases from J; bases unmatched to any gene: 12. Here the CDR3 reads CAWGDSTLYDEQFF. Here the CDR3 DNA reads TGTGCCTGGGGGGACAGCACCCTATACGATGAGCAGTTCTTC.

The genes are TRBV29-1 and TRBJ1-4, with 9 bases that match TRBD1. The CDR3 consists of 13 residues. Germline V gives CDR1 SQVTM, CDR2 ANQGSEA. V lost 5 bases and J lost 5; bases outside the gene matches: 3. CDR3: CSVRGQGNEKLFF. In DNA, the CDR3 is TGCAGCGTTCGAGGACAGGGGAATGAAAAACTGTTTTTT. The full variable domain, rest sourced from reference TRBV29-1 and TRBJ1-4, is SAVISQKPSRDICQRGTSLTIQCQVDSQVTMMFWYRQQPGQSLTLIATANQGSEATYESGFVIDKFPISRPNLTFSTLTVSNMSPEDSSIYLCSVRGQGNEKLFFGSGTQLSVL.

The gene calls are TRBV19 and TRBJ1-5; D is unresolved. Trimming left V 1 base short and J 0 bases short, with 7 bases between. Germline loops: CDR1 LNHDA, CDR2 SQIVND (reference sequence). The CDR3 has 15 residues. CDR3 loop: CASSIGQVSNQPQHF. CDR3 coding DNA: TGTGCCAGTAGTATAGGGCAGGTTAGCAATCAGCCCCAGCATTTT. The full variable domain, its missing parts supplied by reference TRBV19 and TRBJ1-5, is DGGITQSPKYLFRKEGQNVTLSCEQNLNHDAMYWYRQDPGQGLRLIYYSQIVNDFQKGDIAEGYSVSREKKESFPLTVTSAQKNPTAFYLCASSIGQVSNQPQHFGDGTRLSIL.

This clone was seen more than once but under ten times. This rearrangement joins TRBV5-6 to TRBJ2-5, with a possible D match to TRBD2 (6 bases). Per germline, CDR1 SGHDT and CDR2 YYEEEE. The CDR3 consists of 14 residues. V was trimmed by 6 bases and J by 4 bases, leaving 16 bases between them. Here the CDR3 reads CASTLAPGGETQYF. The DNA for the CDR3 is TGTGCCAGCACCCTCGCTCCCGGGGGAGAGACCCAGTACTTC.

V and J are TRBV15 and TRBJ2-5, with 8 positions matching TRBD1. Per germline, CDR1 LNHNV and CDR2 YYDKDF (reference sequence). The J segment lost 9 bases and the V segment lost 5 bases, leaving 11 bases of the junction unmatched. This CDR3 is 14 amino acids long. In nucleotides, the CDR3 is TGTGCCACCAGCCCCGACAGGGGCCAGATGGCCCAGTACTTC. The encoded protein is CATSPDRGQMAQYF. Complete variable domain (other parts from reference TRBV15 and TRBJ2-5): DAMVIQNPRYQVTQFGKPVTLSCSQTLNHNVMYWYQQKSSQAPKLLFHYYDKDFNNEADTPDNFQSRRPNTSFCFLDIRSPGLGDTAMYLCATSPDRGQMAQYFGPGTRLLVL.